The 20 T cell receptor beta chains given below trace back to one sample, sequenced in a study of CD8 T cells in ankylosing spondylitis. TCRdb called the 5' RACE reads again in MiXCR, with one record for every CDR3 protein. The sample lists 200,000 to 250,000 distinct CDR3 sequences; roughly 10% were seen once. Sequencing input: blood, either unsorted or a sorted T cell fraction (not recorded which). The source of these receptors is a male donor with ankylosing spondylitis or in good health (not recorded which).

The table lists this clonotype with a few counts. The rearrangement uses TRBV5-1 and TRBJ2-4; D is undetermined. The CDR3 runs to 16 residues. Germline-derived CDR1 and CDR2 are SGHRS and YFSETQ. V was cut by 0 bases and J by 1 base, with 11 bases left in between. The CDR3 loop is CASSLGVGFAKNIQYF. CDR3 sequence (DNA): TGCGCCAGCAGCTTGGGGGTAGGCTTTGCCAAAAACATTCAGTACTTC.

This clonotype has at least ten counts. The CDR3 DNA sequence: TGCGCCAGCAGCCCTGGGGACAGGGGTAACGAGCAGTACTTC. Translation: CASSPGDRGNEQYF. J is TRBJ2-7 and V is TRBV5-1; TRBD1 matches 10 bases. This CDR3 contains 14 residues. V lost 4 bases and J lost 5; bases outside the gene matches: 6. Germline V gene sequence: CDR1 SGHRS, CDR2 YFSETQ.

This clonotype was picked up many times. Its ends do not fully match the called genes, so a read error is possible. The chain couples TRBV20-1 to TRBJ2-3, with 10 bases fitting TRBD2. The CDR3 covers 15 residues. Germline V gene data show CDR1 as DFQATT and CDR2 as SNEGSKA (reference sequence). The DNA of the CDR3 is TGCAGTGCGAGAGACAGCGGGGGGGGCCCAGATACGCAGTATTTT. Its protein product is CSARDSGGGPDTQYF.

The chain carries TRBV7-8 and TRBJ2-1; D gene unclear. Germline V gene data show CDR1 as SGHVS and CDR2 as FQNEAQ. Trimming took off 1 base at V and 3 bases at J, with 7 bases between the two ends. The CDR3 runs to 14 residues. DNA of the CDR3: TGTGCCAGCAGCTTAGGTGGAATCTACAATGAGCAGTTCTTC. It yields the protein CASSLGGIYNEQFF.

This clonotype was observed at least ten times. V is TRBV6-1 and J is TRBJ1-3; tentative D call: TRBD1 (5 bases). The germline V and J ends were trimmed by 6 bases and 1 base, with 16 bases remaining between them. The CDR3 consists of 16 residues. Germline assignment: CDR1 MNHNS and CDR2 SASEGT. The CDR3 coding sequence is TGTGCCAGCAGCCCCAATTGGGGGGGATCTGGAAACACCATATATTTT. Its protein product is CASSPNWGGSGNTIYF.

In its sample, this clonotype was seen many times. V usage is TRBV5-1 and J usage is TRBJ2-1, with D perhaps TRBD1 or TRBD2 (5 bases each). The CDR3 sequence is 15 residues long. Trimming took 4 bases from V and 0 from J, leaving 11 bases between them. The germline V gene has CDR1 SGHRS and CDR2 YFSETQ. For the CDR3, the DNA is TGCGCCAGCAGCGTATCAGGGAGCTCCTACAATGAGCAGTTCTTC. Its translation is CASSVSGSSYNEQFF. Complete variable domain (other parts from reference TRBV5-1 and TRBJ2-1): KAGVTQTPRYLIKTRGQQVTLSCSPISGHRSVSWYQQTPGQGLQFLFEYFSETQRNKGNFPGRFSGRQFSNSRSEMNVSTLELGDSALYLCASSVSGSSYNEQFFGPGTRLTVL.

The chain recombines TRBV2 with TRBJ2-2, with D possibly being TRBD2 (5 bases). V was shortened by 4 bases and J by 2 bases, with 14 bases between the two germline ends. The CDR3 loop spans 16 amino acids. Germline CDR1 is SNHLY and CDR2 is FYNNEI. DNA of the CDR3: TGTGCCAGCAGTGGTATTCGGGATGAAAACACCGGGGAGCTGTTTTTT. Its protein is CASSGIRDENTGELFF.

Ten or more counts support this clonotype. CDR3 sequence: CASSLTGAYTDTQYF. The CDR3 nucleotides are TGTGCCAGCAGTTTAACGGGGGCCTACACAGATACGCAGTATTTT. This chain connects TRBV27 to TRBJ2-3, with D perhaps being TRBD1 or TRBD2 (6 bases each). V lost 2 bases, J lost 2 bases, and 11 bases lay in between. Germline CDR1 is MNHEY and CDR2 is SMNVEV (reference sequence). CDR3 length: 15 residues.

Many counts were recorded for this clonotype. The genes are TRBV10-3 and TRBJ2-3; 7 bases line up with TRBD2. Germline V CDR1 and CDR2: ENHRY, SYGVKD. Trimming at V came to 10 bases and at J to 2 bases, leaving 6 bases not matched to a gene. The CDR3 runs 13 residues. The DNA of the CDR3 is TGTGCCACCGGGGGGAGTTACACAGATACGCAGTATTTT. Its translation: CATGGSYTDTQYF.

This clonotype was detected a few times. V and J are TRBV6-2 or TRBV6-3 and TRBJ2-4, with TRBD2 identical over 12 bases. The CDR3 spans 14 residues. CDR1 is MNHEY and CDR2 is SVGEGT in the germline V gene. J gave up 12 bases and V 2 bases, and 5 bases lay outside the gene matches. The DNA of the CDR3 is TGTGCCAGCAGTTACGGACTAGCGGGGAAAAGTCAGTACTTC. Encoded protein: CASSYGLAGKSQYF.

This clonotype was detected many times. V usage is TRBV5-5 and J usage is TRBJ1-5; 9 bases fit TRBD1. V gave up 7 bases and J gave up 0 bases; unmatched junction bases: 11. The CDR3 is 17 residues long. The germline gives CDR1 SGHKS, CDR2 YYEKEE (reference sequence). The CDR3, as DNA: TGTGCCAGCTCCGGCACCGGGACAGGGTTTAGCAATCAGCCCCAGCATTTT. This encodes CASSGTGTGFSNQPQHF. The whole variable domain, remainder taken from reference TRBV5-5 and TRBJ1-5, is DAGVTQSPTHLIKTRGQQVTLRCSPISGHKSVSWYQQVLGQGPQFIFQYYEKEERGRGNFPDRFSARQFPNYSSELNVNALLLGDSALYLCASSGTGTGFSNQPQHFGDGTRLSIL.

The V gene is TRBV4-2, the J gene TRBJ2-2; 9 bases match TRBD1. This CDR3 has 16 amino acids. V lost 4 bases and J lost 4; bases outside the gene matches: 7. Germline V gene lookup returns CDR1 LGHNA and CDR2 YNFKEQ. CDR3 protein: CASSRDRDSSTGELFF. For the CDR3, the DNA is TGTGCCAGCAGCCGGGACAGGGACTCCTCCACCGGGGAGCTGTTTTTT.

There are a few counts of this clonotype. The chain has TRBV7-9 and TRBJ2-5; the D gene is possibly TRBD1 (6 bases). CDR1 is SEHNR, CDR2 FQNEAQ, per germline (reference sequence). The CDR3 has 16 amino acids. V was clipped by 5 bases and J by 5 bases, with 21 bases between them. CDR3 DNA sequence: TGTGCCAGCAGCCCCAGACGACAGGACATCCGGGAGACCCAGTACTTC. Protein product: CASSPRRQDIRETQYF.

Ten or more counts support this clonotype. The chain links TRBV10-3 to TRBJ1-6; TRBD1 is a possible D gene (6 bases). Germline V CDR1 and CDR2: ENHRY, SYGVKD. Trimming stripped 3 bases from V and 4 bases from J, with 10 bases between. The CDR3 sequence is 15 residues long. The CDR3 here is CAISEGGPYNSPLHF. As DNA, the CDR3 is TGTGCCATCAGTGAAGGGGGACCATATAATTCACCCCTCCACTTT.

This clonotype was seen at least ten times. The CDR3 DNA follows: TGTGCCAGCAGCTTGACAGGGAAGACTGAAGCTTTCTTT. Translation gives CASSLTGKTEAFF. V gene TRBV7-2 combines with J gene TRBJ1-1; 7 bases agree with TRBD1. Germline trimming cut 3 bases from V and 5 bases from J; bases unmatched to any gene: 3. The CDR3 runs to 13 residues. Germline CDR1 is SGHTA and CDR2 is FQGNSA.

The table lists this clonotype with a few counts. The chain carries TRBV25-1 and TRBJ2-1; D is unclear. The CDR3 consists of 15 residues. Germline V lookup: CDR1 MGHDK, CDR2 SYGVNS. V gave up 7 bases and J gave up 7 bases, with 20 bases separating them. The CDR3 is CASTPRDPPTNEQFF. In nucleotides, the CDR3 is TGTGCCAGCACCCCTCGTGATCCCCCGACAAATGAGCAGTTCTTC.

This clonotype was counted at least ten times. This chain joins TRBV20-1 and TRBJ1-5; TRBD1 agrees at 9 bases. Germline assignment: CDR1 DFQATT and CDR2 SNEGSKA (reference sequence). Germline trimming cut 6 bases from V and 2 bases from J; bases unmatched to any gene: 11. The CDR3 loop spans 16 amino acids. The CDR3 DNA sequence: TGCAGTGCAACCGGGACAGGGTTTCTTGGCAATCAGCCCCAGCATTTT. Its translation: CSATGTGFLGNQPQHF.

This clonotype was observed at least ten times. The chain has TRBV5-1 and TRBJ2-2; 8 nucleotides match TRBD2. This CDR3 has 14 amino acids. CDR1 SGHRS and CDR2 YFSETQ come from the germline V gene. V shed 6 bases and J 8 bases; nucleotides not matched to a gene: 9. As DNA, the CDR3 is TGCGCCAGCAACGACGGGGGGGCCCCAGGGGAGCTGTTTTTT. Translated, it gives CASNDGGAPGELFF.

The table lists this clonotype with many counts. The V and J genes are TRBV28 and TRBJ2-1; perhaps TRBD2 as D (7 bases). V lost 3 bases and J 0 bases, leaving 12 bases between the germline ends. Germline values: CDR1 MDHEN, CDR2 SYDVKM. This CDR3 comprises 16 residues. For the CDR3, the DNA is TGTGCCAGCAGTTTGGGAGGGGGGTACTCCTACAATGAGCAGTTCTTC. It is translated as CASSLGGGYSYNEQFF.

This clonotype was counted at least ten times. The V call is TRBV7-9, the J call TRBJ1-1; a weak D match, TRBD1 (6 bases). This CDR3 has 15 residues. V was cut by 1 base and J by 0 bases, with 9 bases left in between. Per germline, CDR1 SEHNR and CDR2 FQNEAQ (reference sequence). CDR3 DNA: TGTGCCAGCAGCTTAGACGCAGGGGTGAACACTGAAGCTTTCTTT. As protein: CASSLDAGVNTEAFF.